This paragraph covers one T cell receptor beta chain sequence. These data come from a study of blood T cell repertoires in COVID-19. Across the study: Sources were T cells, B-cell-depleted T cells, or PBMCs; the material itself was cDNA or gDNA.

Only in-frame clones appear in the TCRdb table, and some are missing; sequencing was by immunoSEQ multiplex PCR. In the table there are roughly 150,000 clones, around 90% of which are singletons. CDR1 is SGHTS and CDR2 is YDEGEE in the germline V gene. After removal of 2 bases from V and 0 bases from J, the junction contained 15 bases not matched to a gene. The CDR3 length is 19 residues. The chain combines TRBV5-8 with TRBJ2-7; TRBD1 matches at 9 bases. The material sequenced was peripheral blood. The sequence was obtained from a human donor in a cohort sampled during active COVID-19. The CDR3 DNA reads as TGTGCCAGCAGCTTTAACAGGGGGCGCTTTGTATGGCACTCCTACGAGCAGTACTTC. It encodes CASSFNRGRFVWHSYEQYF.